Below are 12 T cell receptor beta chains sequenced from a single sample in a study of tumor-infiltrating lymphocytes in primary liver carcinoma. Co-extracting RNA and DNA was done with about 17-30 mg of unsorted bulk tissue as input. A primer matching the constant region was used to make TCR beta cDNA from approximately 0.45 ug of total RNA. Modified slightly, ARM-PCR produced TCR beta libraries over three nested multiplex PCR rounds. TRBV1-TRBV30 forward primers paired with a C-beta reverse primer were used in the first two PCR rounds, which ran approximately 11 cycles each. Each CDR3 protein gets one entry after TCRdb re-called the multiplex PCR reads with MiXCR. The sample includes approximately 76,000 distinct CDR3 sequences, 60% to 80% seen only once; the top ten take approximately 14%. The material sequenced was liver tumor tissue from sampling region 4. This sample's subset: tumor region T4, right-lateral pole. The receptors were gathered from a woman aged 55-69 years with primary liver carcinoma and hepatitis B virus infection.

The chain employs TRBV11-2 and TRBJ1-1; TRBD1 matches at 7 bases. Looked up from germline, CDR1 is SGHAT and CDR2 is FQNNGV. This CDR3 spans 16 amino acids. The junction had 20 bases not matched to a gene; V was cut back by 9 bases and J by 7 bases. The chain's CDR3 is CASSPPGGARTIEAFF. DNA of the CDR3: TGTGCCAGTAGCCCACCAGGGGGGGCGCGTACCATTGAAGCTTTCTTT.

Turning to this clonotype: The germline gene is not matched at one end of the junction; a read error may be the cause. The rearrangement links TRBV11-2 to TRBJ2-3, with 7 bases identical to TRBD2. Germline values: CDR1 SGHAT, CDR2 FQNNGV. The CDR3 contains 15 residues. The CDR3 loop is CASKPSATSTDTQYF. CDR3 coding DNA: TGCGCCAGCAAGCCCTCTGCGACTAGCACGGATACGCAGTATTTT. Full variable domain (remainder filled in from reference TRBV11-2 and TRBJ2-3): EAGVAQSPRYKIIEKRQSVAFWCNPISGHATLYWYQQILGQGPKLLIQFQNNGVVDDSQLPKDRFSAERLKGVDSTLKIQPAKLEDSAVYLCASKPSATSTDTQYFGPGTRLTVL.

A few counts support this clonotype. The chain combines TRBV12-3 or TRBV12-4 with TRBJ2-3, with D tentatively TRBD2 (5 bases). The CDR3 runs 12 residues. As DNA, the CDR3 is TGTGTCAGTAGTTTGGAGGAAGATACGCAGTATTTT. It specifies CVSSLEEDTQYF.

This clonotype was counted only a few times. This may arise from a read error, as a much more abundant clone is one base away. The V call is TRBV30, the J call TRBJ1-1; D is ambiguous. This CDR3 is 12 amino acids long. Germline-derived CDR1 and CDR2 are GTSNPN and SVGIG (reference sequence). Trimming removed 8 bases from V and 1 base from J, with 11 bases in between. As DNA, the CDR3 is TGTGCCCCATGGCGGGGGAACACTGAAGCTTTCTTT. As protein: CAPWRGNTEAFF.

Many counts were recorded for this clonotype. The chain combines TRBV5-1 with TRBJ2-5; TRBD1 matches 8 bases. Germline V gene data show CDR1 as SGHRS and CDR2 as YFSETQ. The trim removed 6 bases at V and 3 bases at J, leaving 4 bases unmatched. This CDR3 comprises 13 residues. The CDR3 sequence is CASKQGAEETQYF. DNA of the CDR3: TGCGCCAGCAAGCAGGGGGCGGAAGAGACCCAGTACTTC.

Turning to this clonotype: A much larger clonotype is one base distant, so this may be a read error. The genes are TRBV28 and TRBJ1-1, with a tentative D call TRBD1 (6 bases). There are 13 residues in the CDR3. Per the germline V gene, CDR1 is MDHEN and CDR2 is SYDVKM. The CDR3 loop is CASSLTRGGLASF. DNA of the CDR3: TGTGCCAGCAGTCTGACCAGGGGAGGTTTAGCTTCCTTT. Full variable domain (missing parts from reference TRBV28 and TRBJ1-1): DVKVTQSSRYLVKRTGEKVFLECVQDMDHENMFWYRQDPGLGLRLIYFSYDVKMKEKGDIPEGYSVSREKKERFSLILESASTNQTSMYLCASSLTRGGLASFGQGTRLTVV.

With respect to this clonotype: This clone may be a read error of a much larger clone one base away. This chain joins TRBV7-9 and TRBJ2-1; TRBD2 matches at 8 bases. The germline gives CDR1 SEHNR, CDR2 FQNEAQ (reference sequence). The CDR3 extends over 16 amino acids. V lost 1 base to trimming and J lost 8 bases; unmatched junction nucleotides: 10. The CDR3 loop is CASSLGSPAGADEQFF. The CDR3 nucleotides read TGTGCCAGCAGCTTAGGGTCTCCAGCGGGAGCCGATGAGCAGTTCTTC. Combining the CDR3 with reference TRBV7-9 and TRBJ2-1 gives the whole variable domain DTGVSQNPRHKITKRGQNVTFRCDPISEHNRLYWYRQTLGQGPEFLTYFQNEAQLEKSRLLSDRFSAERPKGSFSTLEIQRTEQGDSAMYLCASSLGSPAGADEQFFGPGTRLTVL.

This clonotype was picked up many times. The rearrangement links TRBV15 to TRBJ2-5; 12 positions match TRBD2. The CDR3 covers 15 residues. Germline loops: CDR1 LNHNV, CDR2 YYDKDF (reference sequence). J gave up 4 bases and V 0 bases, and 0 bases lay outside the gene matches. This CDR3 reads CATSREGLAGETQYF. In DNA, the CDR3 is TGTGCCACCAGCAGAGAGGGACTAGCGGGAGAGACCCAGTACTTC.

This clonotype came up a few times. The chain has TRBV7-2 and TRBJ2-6, with a tentative D call TRBD2 (5 bases). Trimming stripped 1 base from V and 0 bases from J, with 10 bases between. Germline assignment: CDR1 SGHTA and CDR2 FQGNSA. The CDR3 consists of 17 residues. CDR3 loop: CASSLVGSSSGANVLTF. CDR3 nucleotides: TGTGCCAGCAGCTTAGTAGGGAGTTCCTCTGGGGCCAACGTCCTGACTTTC.

This clonotype was counted once. A much larger clone lies one base from this, so it may be a read error. The gene calls are TRBV28 and TRBJ2-5; TRBD2 is a possible D gene (6 bases). The CDR3 has 13 residues. V was trimmed by 11 bases and J by 4 bases, leaving 17 bases between them. Germline V gene lookup returns CDR1 MDHEN and CDR2 SYDVKM. The CDR3 region is CAANRGVGETQYF. CDR3 bases: TGTGCCGCCAACCGCGGGGTAGGAGAGACCCAGTACTTC.

About this clonotype itself: One junction end does not reproduce the germline sequence, and a read error may be involved. The chain recombines TRBV10-2 with TRBJ2-7; D is ambiguous. Germline CDR1 WSHSY, CDR2 SAAADI. The CDR3 contains 14 residues. The CDR3 DNA sequence: TGCGCCAGCAGTGTCTGGGCAGGATTATACGAACAGTACTTC. Encoded protein: CASSVWAGLYEQYF.

In the case of this clonotype: Because the CDR3 is missing its conserved closing phenylalanine or tryptophan, this is likely a read error. The V gene is TRBV11-2, the J gene TRBJ1-1; D gene ambiguous. The CDR3 length is 13 residues. Germline loops: CDR1 SGHAT, CDR2 FQNNGV. The CDR3 sequence: CASSLGLNTEAFS. DNA for the CDR3: TGTGCCAGCAGTCTCGGGCTGAACACCGAAGCTTTCTCT.